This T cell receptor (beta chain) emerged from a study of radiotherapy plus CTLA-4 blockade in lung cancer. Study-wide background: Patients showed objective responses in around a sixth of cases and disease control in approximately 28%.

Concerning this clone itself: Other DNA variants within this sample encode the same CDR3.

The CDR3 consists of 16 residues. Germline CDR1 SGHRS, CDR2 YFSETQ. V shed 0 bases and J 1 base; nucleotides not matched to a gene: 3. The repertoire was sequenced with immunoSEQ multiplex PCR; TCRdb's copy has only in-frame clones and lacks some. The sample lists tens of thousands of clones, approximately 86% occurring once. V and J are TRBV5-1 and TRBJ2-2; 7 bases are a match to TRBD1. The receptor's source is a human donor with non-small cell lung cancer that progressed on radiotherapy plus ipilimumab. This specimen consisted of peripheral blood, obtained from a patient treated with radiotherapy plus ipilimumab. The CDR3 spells CASSLGRTGNTGELFF. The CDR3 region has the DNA TGCGCCAGCAGCTTGGGTCGGACAGGGAACACCGGGGAGCTGTTTTTT.